The T cell receptor (beta chain) under discussion was sequenced for a study of blood T cell repertoires in COVID-19. Measured with immunoSEQ multiplex PCR; TCRdb has only the in-frame clones, and not every one. The top ten hold just under 7.5% of the sample, which has fewer than 250,000 clones, 65% to 90% seen once. This CDR3 spans 14 amino acids. V shed 4 bases, J shed 5 bases, and the junction held 7 bases outside the gene matches. Germline assignment: CDR1 LGHDT and CDR2 YNNKEL (reference sequence). The source material was peripheral blood. The V gene is TRBV3-1 (or the pseudogene TRBV3-2), the J gene TRBJ1-1; 7 bases are a match to TRBD1. This sequence originates from a woman aged 50 to 65 with acute or convalescent COVID-19. DNA for the CDR3: TGTGCCAGCAGCCCAGCCCAACAGGGGACTGAAGCTTTCTTT. Amino acids: CASSPAQQGTEAFF.